The 25 T cell receptor beta chains below come from one sample, sequenced in a study of cytomegalovirus exposure and HLA in healthy donors. The repertoire was sequenced with immunoSEQ multiplex PCR; TCRdb's copy has only in-frame clones and lacks some. The sample has under 200,000 clones; 85% to 90% are singletons. Sequencing input: PBMCs. Receptors originate from a woman aged 25 to 45 in good health and CMV-seronegative.

The chain recombines TRBV4-3 with TRBJ1-2; a possible D gene is TRBD1 (5 bases). V was cut by 0 bases and J by 7 bases, with 12 bases left in between. Per the germline V gene, CDR1 is LGHNA and CDR2 is YSLEER. The CDR3 is 14 residues long. In DNA form, the CDR3 reads TGCGCCAGCAGCCAAGACCCAGGGAACCGTGGCTACACCTTC. Its translation: CASSQDPGNRGYTF.

The chain links TRBV20-1 to TRBJ2-7; D uncertain. CDR1 is DFQATT and CDR2 is SNEGSKA in the germline V gene (reference sequence). The V gene lost 6 bases and the J gene lost 0 bases, with 6 bases spanning the gap. The CDR3 is 11 residues long. CDR3 sequence: CSADHSYEQYF. The CDR3 DNA reads TGCAGTGCAGACCACTCCTACGAGCAGTACTTC.

V usage is TRBV5-6 and J usage is TRBJ2-5; weak D call: TRBD2 (5 bases). There are 14 residues in the CDR3. Trimming pared 4 bases from V and 4 bases from J, leaving 14 bases between. From germline, CDR1 is SGHDT and CDR2 YYEEEE. In DNA, the CDR3 is TGTGCCAGCAGCCGGGCCGGGGTCGGAGAGACCCAGTACTTC. Translated: CASSRAGVGETQYF.

The chain carries TRBV28 and TRBJ1-1; unclear D gene. Germline CDR1 reads MDHEN; CDR2 reads SYDVKM. CDR3 length: 15 amino acids. V lost 0 bases to trimming and J lost 1 base, with 9 bases between them. The CDR3 region is CASSLWGSRNTEAFF. In nucleotides, the CDR3 is TGTGCCAGCAGTTTATGGGGCAGCCGGAACACTGAAGCTTTCTTT.

This clone was observed a handful of times. The genes are TRBV13 and TRBJ2-2; D may be TRBD1 (5 bases). The CDR3 has 17 residues. Germline CDR1 PRHDT, CDR2 FYEKMQ (reference sequence). Trimming shortened V by 5 bases and J by 1 base, and 17 bases separated the two germline ends. CDR3 in DNA: TGTGCCAGCAGCCCTGGGGCGGCGCGCGTGAACACCGGGGAGCTGTTTTTT. It is translated as CASSPGAARVNTGELFF.

The J gene is TRBJ2-7, the V gene TRBV6-5; D possibly corresponds to TRBD2 (5 bases). V was clipped by 6 bases and J by 3 bases, with 15 bases between them. The CDR3 is 14 residues long. Looked up from germline, CDR1 is MNHEY and CDR2 is SVGAGI. In nucleotides, the CDR3 is TGTGCCAGCAGCGCTGGACTTGTTGGCTACGAGCAGTACTTC. This codes for CASSAGLVGYEQYF.

The CDR3 coding sequence is TGTGCCAGCAACTTTGGGGGCCTGGGGAATGAGCAGTTCTTC. Protein product: CASNFGGLGNEQFF. The chain joins TRBV28 to TRBJ2-1, with a tentative D call TRBD1 (6 bases). CDR1 MDHEN and CDR2 SYDVKM come from the germline V gene. V lost 7 bases, J lost 7 bases, and 17 bases lay in between. The CDR3 spans 14 residues. The whole variable domain, remainder taken from reference TRBV28 and TRBJ2-1, is DVKVTQSSRYLVKRTGEKVFLECVQDMDHENMFWYRQDPGLGLRLIYFSYDVKMKEKGDIPEGYSVSREKKERFSLILESASTNQTSMYLCASNFGGLGNEQFFGPGTRLTVL.

J is TRBJ1-1 and V is TRBV11-2; possibly TRBD1 for D (5 bases). The CDR3 runs 13 residues. Trimming left V 5 bases short and J 3 bases short, with 10 bases between. Germline values: CDR1 SGHAT, CDR2 FQNNGV. Here the CDR3 DNA reads TGTGCCAGCAGCCACGGGGGGGACACTGAAGCTTTCTTT. Encoded protein: CASSHGGDTEAFF.

This clone has more than one count but fewer than ten. V and J are TRBV9 and TRBJ1-2, with 7 bases fitting TRBD1. Germline V gene lookup returns CDR1 SGDLS and CDR2 YYNGEE. Losses at the gene ends were 0 bases for V and 5 bases for J; bases not matched to a gene: 4. This CDR3 is 14 amino acids long. The CDR3 here is CASSVGQGPYGYTF. The DNA of the CDR3 is TGTGCCAGCAGCGTAGGACAGGGCCCGTATGGCTACACCTTC. Full variable domain (outside the CDR3, taken from reference TRBV9 and TRBJ1-2): DSGVTQTPKHLITATGQRVTLRCSPRSGDLSVYWYQQSLDQGLQFLIQYYNGEERAKGNILERFSAQQFPDLHSELNLSSLELGDSALYFCASSVGQGPYGYTFGSGTRLTVV.

The chain is built from TRBV19 and TRBJ1-1; the D is unclear. Trimming removed 5 bases at V and 8 bases at J, with 9 bases between. This CDR3 has 11 amino acids. The V gene's germline CDR1 is LNHDA and CDR2 SQIVND (reference sequence). CDR3 sequence: CASSRQREAFF. Written as DNA, the CDR3 is TGTGCCAGTAGTCGCCAGCGAGAAGCTTTCTTT.

The J gene is TRBJ2-5, the V gene TRBV5-4; possibly TRBD1 for D (7 bases). The ends were cut back, 4 bases at V and 3 bases at J, with 10 bases in the middle. This CDR3 spans 13 amino acids. Looked up from germline, CDR1 is SGHNT and CDR2 is YYREEE (reference sequence). CDR3 amino acids: CASSRGTEETQYF. The CDR3 coding sequence is TGTGCCAGCAGCCGCGGGACAGAAGAGACCCAGTACTTC.

The chain combines TRBV2 with TRBJ2-1; 15 positions match TRBD2. The J segment lost 6 bases and the V segment lost 8 bases, leaving 8 bases of the junction unmatched. Germline CDR1 reads SNHLY; CDR2 reads FYNNEI. The CDR3 is made up of 16 amino acids. CDR3 DNA: TGTGCCAGCCTCGGACTAGCGGGGGGGCCGTCCAATGAGCAGTTCTTC. Translated: CASLGLAGGPSNEQFF.

This rearrangement joins TRBV27 to TRBJ2-1; tentatively, D is TRBD1 or TRBD2 (5 bases each). V dropped 3 bases and J dropped 2 bases, with 14 bases sitting between them. The germline CDR1 and CDR2 sequences are MNHEY and SMNVEV (reference sequence). The CDR3 consists of 16 residues. DNA of the CDR3: TGTGCCAGCAGTTTGATTGGGGGAACCACCTACAATGAGCAGTTCTTC. The encoded protein is CASSLIGGTTYNEQFF.

This chain connects TRBV9 to TRBJ2-7; 14 positions match TRBD2. Germline lookup yields CDR1 SGDLS and CDR2 YYNGEE. The ends lost 7 bases at V and 7 bases at J; junction bases unmatched: 1. The CDR3 runs 12 residues. This CDR3 reads CASGTSGGEQYF. The CDR3 DNA reads as TGTGCCAGCGGGACTAGCGGGGGAGAGCAGTACTTC.

The chain has TRBV28 and TRBJ2-6; unclear D gene. The CDR3 is made up of 14 amino acids. V was cut by 3 bases and J by 0 bases, with 3 bases left in between. Germline CDR1 reads MDHEN; CDR2 reads SYDVKM. Here the CDR3 reads CASSFTSGANVLTF. Written as DNA, the CDR3 is TGTGCCAGCAGTTTTACCTCTGGGGCCAACGTCCTGACTTTC.

The chain has TRBV6-4 and TRBJ2-5; 8 nucleotides align to TRBD2. V lost 8 bases to trimming and J lost 3 bases; unmatched junction nucleotides: 5. This CDR3 region has 13 residues. From germline, CDR1 is MRHNA and CDR2 SNTAGT. The CDR3 reads CASSPGGEETQYF. The CDR3 DNA reads TGTGCCAGCTCCCCGGGAGGGGAAGAGACCCAGTACTTC.

This chain joins TRBV28 and TRBJ2-3; 10 nucleotides match TRBD2. Trimming at V came to 6 bases and at J to 3 bases, leaving 6 bases not matched to a gene. Germline V gene lookup returns CDR1 MDHEN and CDR2 SYDVKM. The CDR3 has 15 residues. In DNA, the CDR3 is TGTGCCAGCAGGGCAGCGGGAGGGTCGACAGATACGCAGTATTTT. This encodes CASRAAGGSTDTQYF.

The chain links TRBV10-2 to TRBJ2-7, with TRBD2 matching over 8 bases. The CDR3 has 14 amino acids. V dropped 6 bases and J dropped 7; count of bases not matched to a gene: 11. Per the germline V gene, CDR1 is WSHSY and CDR2 is SAAADI. The CDR3 here is CASRRGGAVGEQYF. In nucleotides, the CDR3 is TGCGCCAGCAGACGGGGGGGCGCCGTGGGAGAGCAGTACTTC.

The chain employs TRBV7-2 and TRBJ2-7; D gene uncertain. This CDR3 is built from 12 residues. CDR1 is SGHTA, CDR2 FQGNSA, per germline. Between the trimmed V and J ends, which lost 3 bases and 0 bases, there was a span of 3 bases. CDR3 loop: CASSFGSYEQYF. In nucleotides, the CDR3 is TGTGCCAGCAGCTTCGGCTCCTACGAGCAGTACTTC. The full variable domain, rest sourced from reference TRBV7-2 and TRBJ2-7, is GAGVSQSPSNKVTEKGKDVELRCDPISGHTALYWYRQSLGQGLEFLIYFQGNSAPDKSGLPSDRFSAERTGGSVSTLTIQRTQQEDSAVYLCASSFGSYEQYFGPGTRLTVT.

The rearrangement links TRBV19 to TRBJ2-2; D remains ambiguous. CDR1 is LNHDA, CDR2 SQIVND, per germline (reference sequence). The CDR3 is 15 residues long. V gave up 3 bases and J gave up 1 base, with 9 bases separating them. CDR3 bases: TGTGCCAGTAGTATGGGCAGTAAGAACACCGGGGAGCTGTTTTTT. It codes for CASSMGSKNTGELFF.

The gene calls are TRBV9 and TRBJ1-3, with D maybe TRBD1 (5 bases). The length of the CDR3 is 15 residues. Trimming removed 0 bases from V and 0 bases from J, with 7 bases in between. Germline CDR1 and CDR2: SGDLS and YYNGEE. This CDR3 reads CASSVEGASGNTIYF. CDR3 in DNA: TGTGCCAGCAGCGTAGAAGGGGCCTCTGGAAACACCATATATTTT.

In this sample, this clone turned up once. The chain joins TRBV7-6 to TRBJ2-1; D is unclear. The CDR3 extends over 11 amino acids. Germline CDR1 reads SGHVS; CDR2 reads FNYEAQ. Trimming stripped 5 bases from V and 7 bases from J, with 6 bases between. For the CDR3, the DNA is TGTGCCAGCAGCGTTTCTAATGAGCAGTTCTTC. Translated: CASSVSNEQFF.

This clone was seen once. V gene TRBV21-1 combines with J gene TRBJ1-2. TRBV21-1 is a pseudogene segment. The CDR3 runs to 18 residues. In nucleotides, the CDR3 is TGTGCCAGCAGCAAAGAGGGCCAGGGGGGGCCTGCTAACTATGGCTACACCTTC. Amino acid sequence: CASSKEGQGGPANYGYTF.

This clone was observed a handful of times. V gene TRBV2 combines with J gene TRBJ2-7; unclear D gene. Germline-derived CDR1 and CDR2 are SNHLY and FYNNEI. The CDR3 contains 12 residues. Trimming took 9 bases from V and 2 from J, leaving 11 bases between them. The CDR3, as DNA: TGTGCCAGTCGGACGGACCCCTACGAGCAGTACTTC. Its translation: CASRTDPYEQYF.

The rearrangement joins TRBV18 to TRBJ2-7, with D possibly matching TRBD1 (5 bases). From germline, CDR1 is KGHSH and CDR2 LQKENI. V was clipped by 9 bases and J by 4 bases, with 13 bases between them. The CDR3 is 12 amino acids. CDR3 amino acids: CASGAGSYEQYF. CDR3 sequence (DNA): TGTGCCAGTGGGGCAGGGTCGTACGAGCAGTACTTC.